These 21 T cell receptor beta chains came from one sample sequenced in a study of T cell responses to AZD1222 COVID-19 vaccine (dated by TCRdb to about 2021). Receptors were amplified or captured by the immunoSEQ multiplex PCR assay. TCRdb obtained this table from immuneACCESS and retained in-frame rearrangements with V and J assigned. These tables miss some clones; where compared with another copy, unresolved V genes account for less than half of the shortfall, and the remainder is unexplained. The sample table lists 50,000 to 75,000 clones, 76% of them with a count of one. Over 12% of the sample lies in the top ten. The time point label, read with the paper, signifies: baseline before first vaccination. The sequencing here drew on peripheral blood, taken on day 0 of AZD1222 vaccination. The origin of the receptors is an adult in good health.

CDR3 in DNA: TGTGCCAGCAGTGATTCCCAGGGGAAAAGAAACACCATATATTTT. Translation: CASSDSQGKRNTIYF. V usage is TRBV25-1 and J usage is TRBJ1-3, with D possibly matching TRBD1 (6 bases). This CDR3 has 15 amino acids. With 3 bases removed from V and 5 bases from J, the gap between germline ends came to 14 bases. Germline-derived CDR1 and CDR2 are MGHDK and SYGVNS. The full variable domain, with the rest looked up from reference TRBV25-1 and TRBJ1-3, is EADIYQTPRYLVIGTGKKITLECSQTMGHDKMYWYQQDPGMELHLIHYSYGVNSTEKGDLSSESTVSRIRTEHFPLTLESARPSHTSQYLCASSDSQGKRNTIYFGEGSWLTVV.

V usage is TRBV6-5 and J usage is TRBJ1-2; tentatively, D is TRBD1 (5 bases). This CDR3 is 13 amino acids long. Germline CDR1 is MNHEY and CDR2 is SVGAGI. Deletions cut 0 bases from V and 4 bases from J, with 6 bases between. This chain's CDR3 is CASSYSDSYGYTF. The DNA for the CDR3 is TGTGCCAGCAGTTACTCAGACAGCTATGGCTACACCTTC.

This clone has just one count. The chain couples TRBV28 to TRBJ2-1; tentatively, D is TRBD1 or TRBD2 (5 bases each). V dropped 3 bases and J dropped 9 bases, with 21 bases sitting between them. The CDR3 extends over 16 amino acids. The germline CDR1 and CDR2 sequences are MDHEN and SYDVKM. CDR3 DNA sequence: TGTGCCAGCAGTTTCCTAGGGGTCCGGGACGTGGGTGAGCAGTTCTTC. It specifies CASSFLGVRDVGEQFF.

The rearrangement uses TRBV2 and TRBJ1-1, with a possible D match to TRBD1 (5 bases). There are 12 residues in the CDR3. Germline CDR1 and CDR2: SNHLY and FYNNEI. V lost 5 bases to trimming and J lost 7 bases, with 11 bases between them. DNA for the CDR3: TGTGCCAGCAGTCCGGACACCAATGAAGCTTTCTTT. Its translation: CASSPDTNEAFF.

The chain uses TRBV5-3 and TRBJ2-5; the match to TRBD2 covers 10 bases. TRBV5-3 belongs to the ORF category, with a function that is uncertain. After removal of 0 bases from V and 4 bases from J, the junction contained 6 bases not matched to a gene. The CDR3 covers 16 residues. Here the CDR3 reads CARSLARLAGVETQYF. CDR3 nucleotide sequence: TGTGCCAGAAGCTTGGCTCGGCTAGCGGGGGTAGAGACCCAGTACTTC.

The rearrangement uses TRBV29-1 and TRBJ2-5; D remains unclear. The germline V gene encodes CDR1 SQVTM and CDR2 ANQGSEA. V lost 3 bases and J 3 bases, leaving 8 bases between the germline ends. This CDR3 is 12 amino acids long. The chain's CDR3 is CSVDQGEETQYF. The CDR3 coding sequence is TGCAGCGTTGATCAAGGAGAAGAGACCCAGTACTTC.

V usage is TRBV7-9 and J usage is TRBJ1-1, with a possible D match to TRBD1 (5 bases). Germline-derived CDR1 and CDR2 are SEHNR and FQNEAQ (reference sequence). This CDR3 has 12 residues. The V end lost 5 bases, the J end lost 6 bases, and 10 bases lay between the germline ends. This CDR3 is CASSRDSAEAFF. For the CDR3, the DNA is TGTGCCAGCAGCCGAGACAGTGCTGAAGCTTTCTTT. The full variable domain, in which reference TRBV7-9 and TRBJ1-1 provide the parts outside the CDR3, is DTGVSQNPRHKITKRGQNVTFRCDPISEHNRLYWYRQTLGQGPEFLTYFQNEAQLEKSRLLSDRFSAERPKGSFSTLEIQRTEQGDSAMYLCASSRDSAEAFFGQGTRLTVV.

The gene calls are TRBV30 and TRBJ1-5; D unclear. The CDR3 length is 15 residues. The ends were cut back, 0 bases at V and 6 bases at J, with 15 bases in the middle. The germline V gene has CDR1 GTSNPN and CDR2 SVGIG (reference sequence). The CDR3 loop reads CAWSVLGGVGQPQHF. Written as DNA, the CDR3 is TGTGCCTGGAGTGTACTTGGAGGAGTCGGTCAGCCCCAGCATTTT. Full variable domain (outside the CDR3, taken from reference TRBV30 and TRBJ1-5): SQTIHQWPATLVQPVGSPLSLECTVEGTSNPNLYWYRQAAGRGLQLLFYSVGIGQISSEVPQNLSASRPQDRQFILSSKKLLLSDSGFYLCAWSVLGGVGQPQHFGDGTRLSIL.

In its sample, this clone was seen a few times. The CDR3 is CASSYWGRENQPQHF. CDR3 DNA: TGTGCCAGCAGTTACTGGGGTCGGGAAAATCAGCCCCAGCATTTT. This chain links TRBV6-2 or TRBV6-3 with TRBJ1-5; D uncertain. The V end was cut by 1 base, the J end by 4 bases, with 11 bases between. Germline V gives CDR1 MNHEY, CDR2 SVGEGT. The length of the CDR3 is 15 residues.

The chain carries TRBV6-5 and TRBJ2-1; D is unclear. Per the germline V gene, CDR1 is MNHEY and CDR2 is SVGAGI. The CDR3 contains 13 residues. The V gene lost 6 bases and the J gene lost 4 bases, with 10 bases spanning the gap. CDR3 in DNA: TGTGCCAGCAGCCCCGGTTCTTACAATGAGCAGTTCTTC. Translation: CASSPGSYNEQFF.

This clone was detected once. The J gene is TRBJ1-6, the V gene TRBV28; a weak D match, TRBD1 (5 bases). From germline, CDR1 is MDHEN and CDR2 SYDVKM. V was shortened by 6 bases and J by 7 bases, with 16 bases between the two germline ends. This CDR3 has 15 amino acids. The DNA of the CDR3 is TGTGCCAGCAGGATATCCGGGACGGGCAATTCACCCCTCCACTTT. Amino acids: CASRISGTGNSPLHF.

In its sample, this clone was seen once. The rearrangement links TRBV7-6 to TRBJ2-3, with 8 bases matching TRBD2. CDR3 length: 15 residues. CDR1 SGHVS and CDR2 FNYEAQ come from the germline V gene. V shed 5 bases, J shed 0 bases, and the junction held 4 bases outside the gene matches. This chain's CDR3 is CASSPIAGSTDTQYF. The CDR3, as DNA: TGTGCCAGCAGCCCCATAGCGGGGAGCACAGATACGCAGTATTTT.

The chain is built from TRBV20-1 and TRBJ1-2; 8 nucleotides match TRBD1. Germline CDR1 and CDR2: DFQATT and SNEGSKA (reference sequence). The CDR3 loop spans 12 amino acids. Trimming at V came to 3 bases and at J to 8 bases, leaving 5 bases not matched to a gene. The CDR3 DNA is TGCAGTGCTAGTTTCAGGGGGCAGGGCTACACCTTC. This codes for CSASFRGQGYTF.

The genes are TRBV4-3 and TRBJ1-1; D call uncertain. This CDR3 region has 13 residues. Germline values: CDR1 LGHNA, CDR2 YSLEER. Trimming stripped 0 bases from V and 11 bases from J, with 13 bases between. The CDR3 loop reads CASSQEHGYQAFF. CDR3 nucleotides: TGCGCCAGCAGCCAAGAACACGGCTACCAGGCTTTCTTT.

This clone turned up a few times. V usage is TRBV7-8 and J usage is TRBJ1-1; no reliable D call. This CDR3 contains 15 residues. The germline V gene has CDR1 SGHVS and CDR2 FQNEAQ. Trimming removed 1 base from V and 6 bases from J, with 15 bases in between. The CDR3 sequence is CASSLEREALSEAFF. In DNA, the CDR3 is TGTGCCAGCAGCTTAGAACGGGAGGCACTATCTGAAGCTTTCTTT.

The chain has TRBV10-3 and TRBJ2-1; D is perhaps TRBD1 or TRBD2 (5 bases each). The V and J ends lost 10 bases and 4 bases respectively, with 20 bases between them. This CDR3 has 15 residues. CDR1 and CDR2 from the germline V gene are ENHRY and SYGVKD. The CDR3 reads CATAPSGTNYNEQFF. The DNA of the CDR3 is TGTGCCACCGCCCCCTCCGGGACGAATTACAATGAGCAGTTCTTC.

V usage is TRBV7-9 and J usage is TRBJ1-1; the D gene is possibly TRBD1 (5 bases). CDR1 is SEHNR and CDR2 is FQNEAQ in the germline V gene (reference sequence). V was pared by 5 bases and J by 6 bases, with 16 bases between. The CDR3 extends over 14 amino acids. This chain's CDR3 is CASSPQASGAEAFF. CDR3 nucleotide sequence: TGTGCCAGCAGCCCACAGGCTTCGGGGGCTGAAGCTTTCTTT.

The rearrangement uses TRBV19 and TRBJ1-1; 7 bases line up with TRBD1. Germline CDR1 reads LNHDA; CDR2 reads SQIVND (reference sequence). The CDR3 covers 14 residues. V was pared by 7 bases and J by 4 bases, with 9 bases of the junction left unmatched. CDR3 in amino acids: CASTFQGGITEAFF. The CDR3 DNA sequence: TGTGCCAGTACCTTTCAGGGGGGTATCACTGAAGCTTTCTTT.

This chain connects TRBV3-1 (or the pseudogene TRBV3-2) to TRBJ2-5; 8 bases are shared with TRBD1. Germline CDR1 LGHDT, CDR2 YNNKEL (reference sequence). CDR3 size: 12 residues. V lost 7 bases, J lost 4 bases, and 2 bases stayed unmatched. The CDR3 loop is CASNQGAETQYF. The CDR3 coding sequence is TGTGCCAGCAACCAGGGGGCAGAGACCCAGTACTTC.

The CDR3 coding sequence is TGTGCCAGCAGCTTGAAGGGGGAGGGATCACCCCTCCACTTT. It translates to CASSLKGEGSPLHF. The chain links TRBV5-7 to TRBJ1-6; TRBD1 is a possible D gene (6 bases). TRBV5-7 is an open reading frame whose function is uncertain. V gave up 1 base and J gave up 10 bases, with 12 bases separating them. The CDR3 has 14 residues.

This clone was observed a few times. The chain is built from TRBV30 and TRBJ2-7, with 8 nucleotides matching TRBD1. V lost 0 bases to trimming and J lost 0 bases; unmatched junction nucleotides: 7. Germline assignment: CDR1 GTSNPN and CDR2 SVGIG (reference sequence). The CDR3 contains 16 residues. CDR3 in amino acids: CAWSVPGTGYSYEQYF. CDR3 coding DNA: TGTGCCTGGAGTGTACCGGGGACAGGCTACTCCTACGAGCAGTACTTC.